This paragraph covers one T cell receptor (beta chain) sequence. This clonotype was recorded many times. This receptor's antigen is unknown. No much larger clonotype is one base removed from it; base qualities were not supplied. The record originates from a study of CD8 T cells in ankylosing spondylitis (dated by TCRdb to 2016 to 2017). Looking at the study overall: T cell receptor beta repertoires were profiled in healthy donors and ankylosing spondylitis patients so that disease-linked TCR variants could be found. The full study cohort was made up of about 24 ankylosing spondylitis patients and around 100 healthy donors. Peripheral blood was sampled, and synovial fluid was additionally collected from ankylosing spondylitis patients. Points the paper makes about the study in general: Some motif variants were previously reported in synovial fluid and blood of reactive arthritis patients, suggesting common disease-initiation mechanisms. Blood from ankylosing spondylitis patients appeared to be characterized by a TCR beta motif composed of about 8 highly homologous amino acid variants. Significant enrichment of the disease-linked clones was reported in matched synovial fluid samples from ankylosing spondylitis patients. The disease-linked clones had a CD8+ phenotype and were found at relatively low frequencies in peripheral blood.

The instrument was an Illumina HiSeq 2500. Quantitative 5'-RACE with molecular barcodes was the method used to prepare the TCR beta libraries. On the authors' methods: A new computational method, built on a probabilistic model of VDJ rearrangement, was used to identify disease-linked TCR variants. TCRdb cleaned the public reads at Q25 with fastp, built clones with MiXCR and kept in-frame beta chains. Each CDR3 protein appears once, grouped with its most common genes and DNA. These V and J calls are TCRdb output, not the study's own analysis. A total of over 700,000 distinct CDR3 sequences appear in this sample, around a fifth of them only once. The top ten clonotypes cover about 19% of the sample. After removal of 4 bases from V and 2 bases from J, the junction retains 3 bases not matched to a gene. As encoded in the germline V gene (reference sequence), CDR1 is SEHNR while CDR2 is FQNEAQ. The CDR3, cysteine through phenylalanine, is 15 amino acids long. CDR3 DNA only is kept here, 45 bases in frame from base 1.

The chain is made from TRBV7-9 and TRBJ2-5, and 11 junctional nucleotides match TRBD1. Material for sequencing was blood, either unsorted or a sorted T cell fraction (not recorded which). This TCR derives from a male donor with ankylosing spondylitis. The nucleotide sequence reads TGTGCCAGCAGCTGGGGACAGGGGGGACAAGAGACCCAGTACTTC. Translation gives CASSWGQGGQETQYF. Beyond the CDR3, the reference TRBV7-9 and TRBJ2-5 genes provide the residues; the full variable domain reads: DTGVSQNPRHKITKRGQNVTFRCDPISEHNRLYWYRQTLGQGPEFLTYFQNEAQLEKSRLLSDRFSAERPKGSFSTLEIQRTEQGDSAMYLCASSWGQGGQETQYFGPGTRLLVL.